This TCR beta chain comes out of a study of CD8+ T cells in alopecia areata. General study findings and limits: Many expanded lesional clones persisted in scalp and blood during tofacitinib.

Trimming stripped 4 bases from V and 3 bases from J, with 10 bases between. This CDR3 has 13 amino acids. Per germline, CDR1 SGHNT and CDR2 YYREEE (reference sequence). RNA extraction and reverse transcription yielded cDNA as sequencing template. The table came from immunoSEQ multiplex PCR; TCRdb's copy has only in-frame clones and leaves some out. The sample yields some 190,000 clones, about 47% seen once. This clone has more than one count but fewer than ten. Its antigen is still unknown. As to treatment: oral pan-JAK inhibitor, 5-10 mg twice daily. This material consisted of CD8+ T cells sorted from blood, taken at roughly week 53, from a patient treated with tofacitinib. This clonotype was sampled from a human donor with alopecia areata. V usage is TRBV5-4 and J usage is TRBJ1-2; D perhaps matches TRBD1 (5 bases). CDR3 residues: CASSSPGHYGYTF. The CDR3 bases are TGTGCCAGCAGCAGCCCAGGGCACTATGGCTACACCTTC. The full variable domain, completed using reference TRBV5-4 and TRBJ1-2, is ETGVTQSPTHLIKTRGQQVTLRCSSQSGHNTVSWYQQALGQGPQFIFQYYREEENGRGNFPPRFSGLQFPNYSSELNVNALELDDSALYLCASSSPGHYGYTFGSGTRLTVV.